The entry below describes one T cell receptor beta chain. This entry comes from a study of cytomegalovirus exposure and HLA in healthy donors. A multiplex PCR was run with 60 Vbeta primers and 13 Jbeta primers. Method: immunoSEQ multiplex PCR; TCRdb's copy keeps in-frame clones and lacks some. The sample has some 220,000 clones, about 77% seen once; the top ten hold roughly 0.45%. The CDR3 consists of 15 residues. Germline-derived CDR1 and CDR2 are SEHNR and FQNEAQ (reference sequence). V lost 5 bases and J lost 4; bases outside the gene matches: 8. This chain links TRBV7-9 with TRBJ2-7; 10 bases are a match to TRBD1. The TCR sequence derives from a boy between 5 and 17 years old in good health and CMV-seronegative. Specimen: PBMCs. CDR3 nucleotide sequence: TGTGCCAGCAGCCCGGGGACAGGGGCATTTTACGAGCAGTACTTC. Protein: CASSPGTGAFYEQYF.